This T cell receptor (beta chain) was obtained from a study of spatial heterogeneity in lung cancer. Study-level findings and limits: Estimated coverage of tumor T cells was about 7% for alpha and around 13% for beta chains. Tumoral mutation counts were tracked by counts of expanded intratumoral alpha and beta TCRs.

This clonotype was counted ten times or more. Its antigen is unknown. Time point in this sample: sample taken at primary tumor resection. Samples were obtained from 65 to 80 donors, all untreated early-stage non-small cell lung cancer patients. Each CDR3 protein is one row after TCRdb ran MiXCR on the 5' RACE reads. This table has about 30,000 distinct CDR3 sequences, around 6.9% appearing once. The CDR3 has 15 amino acids. CDR1 and CDR2 (germline): SGHNT, YYREEE (reference sequence). The junction had 5 bases not matched to a gene; V was cut back by 4 bases and J by 4 bases. The sequences come from lung tumor tissue, collected at surgery. The TCR originated in a male donor with early-stage non-small cell lung cancer. V and J are TRBV5-4 and TRBJ2-3, with TRBD1 matching over 11 bases. DNA for the CDR3: TGTGCCAGCAGCCGGGACAGGGGGAACGCAGATACGCAGTATTTT. This codes for CASSRDRGNADTQYF.